This paragraph covers one T cell receptor (beta chain) sequence. The antigen is not known. The data belong to a study of T cell responses to AZD1222 COVID-19 vaccine. Measured with immunoSEQ multiplex PCR; TCRdb has only the in-frame clones, and not every one. The sample consists of over 95,000 clones, approximately 84% of them appearing once. CDR1 is MNHEY and CDR2 is SVGAGI in the germline V gene. V shed 7 bases and J shed 5 bases, with 8 bases lying between them. The CDR3 loop spans 11 amino acids. Study results and limitations: Only a handful of AZD1222 recipients were seropositive at baseline.

This receptor was identified in an adult who received the AZD1222 COVID-19 vaccine. This chain uses TRBV6-5 with TRBJ1-2; D is unclear. Sequencing was performed on peripheral blood, taken 28 days after the second AZD1222 dose. Here the CDR3 DNA reads TGTGCCAGCACCCGTTTATATGGCTACACCTTC. Translation: CASTRLYGYTF.